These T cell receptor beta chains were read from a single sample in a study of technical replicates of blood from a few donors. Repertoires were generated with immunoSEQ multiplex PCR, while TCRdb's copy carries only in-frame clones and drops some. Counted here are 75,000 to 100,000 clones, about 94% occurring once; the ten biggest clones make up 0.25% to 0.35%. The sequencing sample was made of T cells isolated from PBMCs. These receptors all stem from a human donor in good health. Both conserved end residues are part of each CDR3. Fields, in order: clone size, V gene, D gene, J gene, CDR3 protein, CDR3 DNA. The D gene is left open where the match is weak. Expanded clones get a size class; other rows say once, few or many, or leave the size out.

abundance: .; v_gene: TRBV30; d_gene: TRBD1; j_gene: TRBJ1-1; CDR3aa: CASGTAAWAFF; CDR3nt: TGTGCCAGTGGGACAGCGGCTTGGGCTTTCTTT
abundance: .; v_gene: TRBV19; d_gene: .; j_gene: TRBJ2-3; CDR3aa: CASSGRNGADTQYF; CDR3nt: TGTGCCAGTAGCGGGAGAAATGGGGCAGATACGCAGTATTTT
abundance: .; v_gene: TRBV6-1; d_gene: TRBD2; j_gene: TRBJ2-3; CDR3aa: CASSSLAGSTDTQYF; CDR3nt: TGTGCCAGCAGTTCTCTAGCGGGAAGCACAGATACGCAGTATTTT
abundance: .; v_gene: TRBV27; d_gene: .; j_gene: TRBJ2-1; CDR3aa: CASSFLPGTGNEQFF; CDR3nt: TGTGCCAGCAGTTTTTTACCGGGAACGGGGAATGAGCAGTTCTTC
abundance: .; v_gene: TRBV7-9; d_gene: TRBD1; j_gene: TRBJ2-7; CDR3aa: CASSLPDRGSYEQYF; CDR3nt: TGTGCCAGCAGCTTACCCGACAGGGGGTCCTACGAGCAGTACTTC
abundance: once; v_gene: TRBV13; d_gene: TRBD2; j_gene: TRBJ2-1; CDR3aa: CASSLGLALPNEQFF; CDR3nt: TGTGCCAGCAGCTTGGGACTAGCCCTGCCCAATGAGCAGTTCTTC
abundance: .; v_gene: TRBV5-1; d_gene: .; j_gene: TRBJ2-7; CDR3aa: CASSLETGSDEQYF; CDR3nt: TGCGCCAGCAGCTTGGAAACGGGGTCCGACGAGCAGTACTTC
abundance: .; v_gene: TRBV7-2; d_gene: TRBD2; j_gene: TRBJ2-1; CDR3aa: CASSLEGTSGTMKQFF; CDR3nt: TGTGCCAGCAGCTTAGAAGGGACTAGCGGTACAATGAAGCAGTTCTTC
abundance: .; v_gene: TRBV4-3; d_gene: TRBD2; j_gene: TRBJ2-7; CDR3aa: CASSQVLAGFSTHSYEQYF; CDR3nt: TGCGCCAGCAGCCAAGTACTAGCGGGTTTCTCTACCCATTCCTACGAGCAGTACTTC
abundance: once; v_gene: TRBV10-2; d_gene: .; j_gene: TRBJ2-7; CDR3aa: CASSEAYEQYF; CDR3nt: TGCGCCAGCAGTGAAGCTTACGAGCAGTACTTC
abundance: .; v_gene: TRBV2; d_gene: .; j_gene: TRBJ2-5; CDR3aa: CASIGDSTQYF; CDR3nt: TGTGCCAGCATAGGAGATTCAACCCAGTACTTC
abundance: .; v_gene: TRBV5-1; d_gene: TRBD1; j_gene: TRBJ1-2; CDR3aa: CASSVQGARGYTF; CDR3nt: TGCGCCAGCAGCGTACAGGGGGCGAGAGGCTACACCTTC
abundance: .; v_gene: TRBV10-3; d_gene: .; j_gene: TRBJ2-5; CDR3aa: CATQGQETQYF; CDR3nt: TGTGCCACCCAGGGTCAAGAGACCCAGTACTTC
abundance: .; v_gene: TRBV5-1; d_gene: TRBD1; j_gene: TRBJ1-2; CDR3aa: CASSLEGAYGYTF; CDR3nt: TGCGCCAGCAGCTTGGAGGGGGCCTATGGCTACACCTTC
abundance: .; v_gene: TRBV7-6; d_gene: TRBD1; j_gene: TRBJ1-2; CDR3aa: CASSEMTGSGYTF; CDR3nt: TGTGCCAGCAGCGAGATGACAGGGTCTGGCTACACCTTC
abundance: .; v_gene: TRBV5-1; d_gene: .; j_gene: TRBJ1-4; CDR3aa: CASSLNSVRSTNEKLFF; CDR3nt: TGCGCCAGCAGCTTGAACTCCGTCCGGAGCACTAATGAAAAACTGTTTTTT
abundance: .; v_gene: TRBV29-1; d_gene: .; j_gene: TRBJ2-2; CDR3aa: CSVEATGSGELFF; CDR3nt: TGCAGCGTTGAAGCTACAGGGAGCGGGGAGCTGTTTTTT
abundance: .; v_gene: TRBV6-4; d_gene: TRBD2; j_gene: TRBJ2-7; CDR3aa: CASSGTSGSYPYEQYF; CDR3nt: TGTGCCAGCAGTGGGACTAGCGGGAGTTATCCCTACGAGCAGTACTTC
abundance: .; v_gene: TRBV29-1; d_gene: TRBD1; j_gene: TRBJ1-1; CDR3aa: CSVEDLGQGSTEAFF; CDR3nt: TGCAGCGTTGAAGACCTCGGACAGGGCTCCACTGAAGCTTTCTTT
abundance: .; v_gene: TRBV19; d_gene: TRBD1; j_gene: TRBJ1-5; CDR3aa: CASSMTGSQPQHF; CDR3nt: TGTGCCAGTAGTATGACAGGGTCCCAGCCCCAGCATTTT
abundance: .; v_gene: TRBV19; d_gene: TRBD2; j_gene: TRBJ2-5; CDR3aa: CASSTGGPRAQYF; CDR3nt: TGTGCCAGTAGCACGGGGGGGCCAAGGGCCCAGTACTTC
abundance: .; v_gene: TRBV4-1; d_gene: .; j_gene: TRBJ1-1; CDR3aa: CASSNTGGPWQDTEAFF; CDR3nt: TGCGCCAGCAGTAATACGGGAGGGCCATGGCAGGACACTGAAGCTTTCTTT
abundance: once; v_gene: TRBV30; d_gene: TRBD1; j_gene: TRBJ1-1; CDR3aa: CAWKQGSDTEAFF; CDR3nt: TGTGCCTGGAAACAGGGGAGCGACACTGAAGCTTTCTTT
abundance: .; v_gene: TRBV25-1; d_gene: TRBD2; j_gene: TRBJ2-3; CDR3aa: CASAKTSGRVDTQYF; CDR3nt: TGTGCCAGCGCGAAGACTAGCGGGAGAGTGGATACGCAGTATTTT
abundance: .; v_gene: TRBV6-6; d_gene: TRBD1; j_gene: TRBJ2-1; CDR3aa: CASSYQDRGEYNEQFF; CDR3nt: TGTGCCAGCAGTTACCAGGACAGGGGGGAGTACAATGAGCAGTTCTTC
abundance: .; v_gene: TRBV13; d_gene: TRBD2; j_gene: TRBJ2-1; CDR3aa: CASSRTSGLAGGVEQFF; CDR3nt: TGTGCCAGCAGCCGAACCTCGGGACTAGCGGGAGGAGTTGAGCAGTTCTTC